This T cell receptor beta chain was identified in a study of T-cell reconstitution after alpha-beta-depleted transplantation in children. Germline trimming cut 3 bases from V and 5 bases from J; bases unmatched to any gene: 2. The CDR3 consists of 14 residues. The germline gives CDR1 SGHAT, CDR2 FQNNGV. Construction of the TCRbeta library involved unique molecular identifiers. TCRdb used MiXCR to reprocess the PCR reads, holding one entry per CDR3 protein. This sample has 250,000 to 400,000 distinct CDR3 sequences, with 23% found just once. Study-wide points: A year post-transplant, T-cell counts and diversity derived mostly from newly produced T cells. Reports say that about two months after transplant, the alpha-beta T cells came out of several hundred graft clones that had expanded.

This clonotype was seen more than once but under ten times. Its antigen is unknown. The material sequenced was PBMCs, mostly from graft donor cells, taken 180 days after TCRalphabeta/CD19-depleted stem cell transplant. V is TRBV11-2 and J is TRBJ2-2; 8 bases are a match to TRBD2. This TCR was sampled from a male patient aged 10 to 17 who had a stem cell transplant for acute lymphoblastic leukemia, so the T cells may come from the graft donor. The CDR3: CASSFTSGTGELFF. CDR3 sequence (DNA): TGTGCCAGCAGCTTTACTAGCGGAACCGGGGAGCTGTTTTTT.